Listed here are 12 T cell receptor beta chains from one sample, sequenced in a study of T cells in localized non-small cell lung cancer. TCRdb keeps only in-frame clones here, not all; method: immunoSEQ multiplex PCR. The sample holds under 70,000 clones, more than 80% seen once. Specimen: peripheral blood, collected before any cancer treatment. These receptors originate from a woman aged 40-70 years with stage I lung adenocarcinoma.

About this clone itself: Its ends do not fully match the called genes, so a read error is possible. The chain has TRBV10-3 and TRBJ1-6; 8 bases are shared with TRBD1. Germline V CDR1 and CDR2: ENHRY, SYGVKD. This CDR3 region has 15 residues. CDR3 bases: TGTGCCAGCAGCCCGGACAGGGACCACCGTACACCCCCCCACTTT. It encodes CASSPDRDHRTPPHF.

The chain recombines TRBV14 with TRBJ2-3; no definite D call. The V gene lost 5 bases and the J gene lost 0 bases, with 15 bases spanning the gap. The CDR3 length is 16 residues. The germline gives CDR1 SGHDN, CDR2 FVKESK. CDR3 in DNA: TGTGCCAGCAGCAAATTACGACGGTCTAGCACAGATACGCAGTATTTT. Amino acids: CASSKLRRSSTDTQYF.

This rearrangement joins TRBV7-9 to TRBJ1-1, with a weak D call TRBD1 (6 bases). V shed 2 bases and J shed 1 base, with 8 bases lying between them. This CDR3 has 14 amino acids. Germline V gene sequence: CDR1 SEHNR, CDR2 FQNEAQ (reference sequence). CDR3 region: CASSLKGGNTEAFF. For the CDR3, the DNA is TGTGCCAGCAGCTTAAAAGGGGGGAACACTGAAGCTTTCTTT.

This chain connects TRBV29-1 to TRBJ1-2, with a tentative D call TRBD1 (5 bases). V shed 0 bases and J shed 4 bases, with 12 bases lying between them. This CDR3 region has 14 residues. Germline lookup yields CDR1 SQVTM and CDR2 ANQGSEA. For the CDR3, the DNA is TGCAGCGTTGAAGAGGTGGGGCAGGTCTATGGCTACACCTTC. It encodes CSVEEVGQVYGYTF. The full variable domain, rest sourced from reference TRBV29-1 and TRBJ1-2, is SAVISQKPSRDICQRGTSLTIQCQVDSQVTMMFWYRQQPGQSLTLIATANQGSEATYESGFVIDKFPISRPNLTFSTLTVSNMSPEDSSIYLCSVEEVGQVYGYTFGSGTRLTVV.

The chain is built from TRBV7-2 and TRBJ1-1; D is uncertain. The germline V and J ends were trimmed by 5 bases and 1 base, with 11 bases remaining between them. From germline, CDR1 is SGHTA and CDR2 FQGNSA. The CDR3 consists of 14 residues. The CDR3 reads CASSVQATNTEAFF. The CDR3 DNA follows: TGTGCCAGCAGCGTGCAGGCGACGAACACTGAAGCTTTCTTT.

The CDR3 loop reads CAWSRGTGVYYEQYF. The DNA for the CDR3 is TGTGCCTGGAGTAGGGGGACAGGGGTTTACTACGAGCAGTACTTC. The chain recombines TRBV30 with TRBJ2-7; TRBD1 agrees at 10 bases. The CDR3 has 15 residues. V dropped 2 bases and J dropped 3; count of bases not matched to a gene: 7. Per the germline V gene, CDR1 is GTSNPN and CDR2 is SVGIG (reference sequence).

This clone was seen a single time. The V and J genes are TRBV27 and TRBJ1-1; 7 bases agree with TRBD1. Looked up from germline, CDR1 is MNHEY and CDR2 is SMNVEV (reference sequence). This CDR3 has 14 amino acids. V lost 4 bases, J lost 5 bases, and 7 bases stayed unmatched. The CDR3 sequence: CASSSWTGKTEAFF. Here the CDR3 DNA reads TGTGCCAGCAGTTCTTGGACAGGAAAGACTGAAGCTTTCTTT.

The rearrangement uses TRBV11-2 and TRBJ1-2; the D gene is possibly TRBD1 (5 bases). V was shortened by 5 bases and J by 5 bases, with 12 bases between the two germline ends. There are 13 residues in the CDR3. Germline values: CDR1 SGHAT, CDR2 FQNNGV. This CDR3 is CASSPGLLYGYTF. CDR3 nucleotides: TGTGCCAGCAGCCCGGGACTACTATATGGCTACACCTTC.

The genes are TRBV15 and TRBJ1-2; 8 positions agree with TRBD1. CDR1 is LNHNV, CDR2 YYDKDF, per germline (reference sequence). J gave up 4 bases and V 7 bases, and 8 bases lay outside the gene matches. The CDR3 is 14 amino acids. The CDR3 nucleotides read TGTGCCACCACAAGGACAGGGTTTGGCTATGGCTACACCTTC. It is translated as CATTRTGFGYGYTF.

This clone has just one count. The gene calls are TRBV29-1 and TRBJ2-1, with 10 bases aligning to TRBD2. CDR3 length equals 14 residues. The ends lost 5 bases at V and 7 bases at J; junction bases unmatched: 8. Germline V gene sequence: CDR1 SQVTM, CDR2 ANQGSEA. The CDR3 nucleotides read TGCAGCGTTAGAGCGGGGGGGCTTGCTAATGAGCAGTTCTTC. This sequence encodes CSVRAGGLANEQFF.

CDR3 sequence reads: CASSGAPGEVPWGYTF. Here the CDR3 DNA reads TGTGCCAGCAGTGGGGCCCCAGGGGAAGTTCCGTGGGGCTACACCTTC. The chain joins TRBV6-1 to TRBJ1-2; a weak D match, TRBD1 (6 bases). This CDR3 is 16 amino acids long. The germline V gene encodes CDR1 MNHNS and CDR2 SASEGT. Trimming pared 4 bases from V and 8 bases from J, leaving 23 bases between.

The chain joins TRBV7-9 to TRBJ2-7, with 9 bases identical to TRBD1. Unmatched junction bases numbered 3, after V lost 4 bases and J lost 2 bases. CDR1 SEHNR and CDR2 FQNEAQ come from the germline V gene (reference sequence). CDR3 length equals 14 residues. CDR3 nucleotides: TGTGCCAGCAGCTGGGGGACAGGGACCTACGAGCAGTACTTC. The encoded protein is CASSWGTGTYEQYF.